This entry is about one T cell receptor beta chain. The antigen remains undetermined. Primers used in a second PCR of about 6 to 11 cycles were a sample-barcoded 5' primer and a J-beta primer mix. TCRdb itself ran the 5' RACE reads through MiXCR, one entry per CDR3 protein. The sample includes 1,300,000 or so distinct CDR3 sequences, roughly 59% of them seen just once. These data are taken from a study of blood T cells in healthy people across ages. Study-wide results and caveats: A conclusive naive versus antigen-experienced comparison was prevented by the unsorted PBMCs.

No fewer than 6 million PBMCs went into each sample. The length of the CDR3 is 18 residues. CDR1 SGHDN and CDR2 FVKESK come from the germline V gene. V lost 5 bases and J lost 0; bases outside the gene matches: 7. Sequencing was performed on blood. The V gene is TRBV14, the J gene TRBJ2-6; 10 bases fit TRBD1. The TCR comes from a man between 18 and 29 years old in good health. CDR3 nucleotide sequence: TGTGCCAGCAGCTTCCGGACAGGGGGGATCTCTGGGGCCAACGTCCTGACTTTC. Its protein is CASSFRTGGISGANVLTF.